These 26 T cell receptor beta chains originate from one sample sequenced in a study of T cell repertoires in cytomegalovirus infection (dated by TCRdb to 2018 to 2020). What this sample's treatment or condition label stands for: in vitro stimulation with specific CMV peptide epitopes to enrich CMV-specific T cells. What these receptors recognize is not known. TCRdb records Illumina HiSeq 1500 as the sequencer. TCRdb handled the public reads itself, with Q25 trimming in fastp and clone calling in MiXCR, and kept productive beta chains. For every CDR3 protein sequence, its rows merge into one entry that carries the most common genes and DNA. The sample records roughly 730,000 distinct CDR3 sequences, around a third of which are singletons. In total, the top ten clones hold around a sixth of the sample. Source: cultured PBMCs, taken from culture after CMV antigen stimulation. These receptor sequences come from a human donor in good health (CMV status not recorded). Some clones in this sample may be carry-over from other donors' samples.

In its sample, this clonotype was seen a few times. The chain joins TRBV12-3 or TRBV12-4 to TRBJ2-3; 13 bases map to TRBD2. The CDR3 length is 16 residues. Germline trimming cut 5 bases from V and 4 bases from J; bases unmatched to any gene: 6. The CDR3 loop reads CASSPGGTSGADTQYF. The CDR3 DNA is TGTGCCAGCAGTCCTGGAGGGACTAGCGGGGCAGATACGCAGTATTTT.

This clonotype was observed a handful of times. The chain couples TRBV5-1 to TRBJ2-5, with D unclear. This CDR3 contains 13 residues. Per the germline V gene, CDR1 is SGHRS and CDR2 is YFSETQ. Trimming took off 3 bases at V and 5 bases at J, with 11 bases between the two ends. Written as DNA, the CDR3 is TGCGCCAGCAGCTCCCTCGGCGAGGAGACCCAGTACTTC. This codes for CASSSLGEETQYF.

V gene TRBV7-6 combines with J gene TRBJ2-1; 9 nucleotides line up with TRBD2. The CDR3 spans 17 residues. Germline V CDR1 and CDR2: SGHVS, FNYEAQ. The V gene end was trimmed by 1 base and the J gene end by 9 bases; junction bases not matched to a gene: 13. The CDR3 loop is CASSLEVGVSGGGEQFF. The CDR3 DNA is TGTGCCAGCAGCTTAGAGGTTGGGGTTAGCGGGGGTGGTGAGCAGTTCTTC.

CDR3 in amino acids: CASPKVSGNEQFF. CDR3 coding DNA: TGTGCCAGCCCAAAGGTCAGCGGTAATGAGCAGTTCTTC. The rearrangement links TRBV7-9 to TRBJ2-1; the D gene is possibly TRBD2 (5 bases). V shed 8 bases and J shed 7 bases, with 15 bases lying between them. CDR1 SEHNR and CDR2 FQNEAQ come from the germline V gene (reference sequence). This CDR3 comprises 13 residues.

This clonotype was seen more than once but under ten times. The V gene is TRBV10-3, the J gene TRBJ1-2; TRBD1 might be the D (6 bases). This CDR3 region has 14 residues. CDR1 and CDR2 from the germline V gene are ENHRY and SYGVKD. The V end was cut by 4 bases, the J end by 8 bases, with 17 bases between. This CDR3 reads CAISGLQGLEGYTF. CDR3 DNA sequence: TGTGCCATCAGTGGATTACAGGGTTTGGAAGGCTACACCTTC.

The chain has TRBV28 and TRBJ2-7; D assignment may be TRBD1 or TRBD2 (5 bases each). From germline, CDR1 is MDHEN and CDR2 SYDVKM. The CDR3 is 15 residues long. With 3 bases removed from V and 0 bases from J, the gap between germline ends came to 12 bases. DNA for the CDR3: TGTGCCAGCAGTTTGGCCTGGGGGAGCTCCTACGAGCAGTACTTC. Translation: CASSLAWGSSYEQYF.

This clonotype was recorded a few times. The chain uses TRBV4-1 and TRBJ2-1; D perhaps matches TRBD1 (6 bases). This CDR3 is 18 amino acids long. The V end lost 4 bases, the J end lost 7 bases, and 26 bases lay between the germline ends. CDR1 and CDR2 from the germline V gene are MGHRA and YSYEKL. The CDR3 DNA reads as TGCGCCAGCAGCCCCACCGGAGGTCTGGCAGGGGTCAGTAATGAGCAGTTCTTC. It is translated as CASSPTGGLAGVSNEQFF.

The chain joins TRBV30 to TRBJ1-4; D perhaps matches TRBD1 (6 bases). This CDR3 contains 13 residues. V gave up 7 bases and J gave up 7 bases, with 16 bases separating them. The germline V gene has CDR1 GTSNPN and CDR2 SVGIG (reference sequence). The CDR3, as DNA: TGTGCCTTTGTGCAGGGGACGGGTGAAAAACTGTTTTTT. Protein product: CAFVQGTGEKLFF.

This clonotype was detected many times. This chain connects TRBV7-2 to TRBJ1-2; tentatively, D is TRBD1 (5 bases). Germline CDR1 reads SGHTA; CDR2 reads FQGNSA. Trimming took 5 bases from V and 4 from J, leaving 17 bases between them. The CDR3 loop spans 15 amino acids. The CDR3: CASSPGLGAVYGYTF. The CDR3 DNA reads TGTGCCAGCAGCCCCGGGCTAGGGGCAGTCTATGGCTACACCTTC.

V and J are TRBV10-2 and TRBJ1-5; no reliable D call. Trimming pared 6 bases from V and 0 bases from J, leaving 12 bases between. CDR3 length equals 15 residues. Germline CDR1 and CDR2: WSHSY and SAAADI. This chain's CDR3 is CASRDMGYSNQPQHF. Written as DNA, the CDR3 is TGCGCCAGCAGAGACATGGGCTATAGCAATCAGCCCCAGCATTTT.

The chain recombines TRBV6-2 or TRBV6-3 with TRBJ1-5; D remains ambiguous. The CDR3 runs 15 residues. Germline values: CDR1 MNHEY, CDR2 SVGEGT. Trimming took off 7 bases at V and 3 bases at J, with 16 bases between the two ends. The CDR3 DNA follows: TGTGCCAGCACCGACGGTTCGGGTGTCAATCAGCCCCAGCATTTT. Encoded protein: CASTDGSGVNQPQHF.

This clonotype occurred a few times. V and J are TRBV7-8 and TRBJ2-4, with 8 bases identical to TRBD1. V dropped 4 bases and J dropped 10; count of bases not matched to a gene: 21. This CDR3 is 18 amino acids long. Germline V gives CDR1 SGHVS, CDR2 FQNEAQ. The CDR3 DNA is TGTGCCAGCAGCTCCTACCTAACACCGGGACAGGAATCCAAAATTCAGTACTTC. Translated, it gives CASSSYLTPGQESKIQYF. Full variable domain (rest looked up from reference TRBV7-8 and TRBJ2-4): GAGVSQSPRYKVAKRGQDVALRCDPISGHVSLFWYQQALGQGPEFLTYFQNEAQLDKSGLPSDRFFAERPEGSVSTLKIQRTQQEDSAVYLCASSSYLTPGQESKIQYFGAGTRLSVL.

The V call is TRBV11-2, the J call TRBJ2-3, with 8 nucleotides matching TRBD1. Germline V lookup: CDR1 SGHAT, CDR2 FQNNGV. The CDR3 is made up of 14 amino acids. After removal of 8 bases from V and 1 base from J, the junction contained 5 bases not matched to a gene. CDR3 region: CASGSTGGTDTQYF. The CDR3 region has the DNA TGTGCCAGCGGGTCGACAGGGGGCACAGATACGCAGTATTTT.

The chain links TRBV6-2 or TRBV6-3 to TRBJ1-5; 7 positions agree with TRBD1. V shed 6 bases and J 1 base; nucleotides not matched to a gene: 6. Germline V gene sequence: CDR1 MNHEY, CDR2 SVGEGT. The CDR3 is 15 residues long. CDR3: CASRRTGASNQPQHF. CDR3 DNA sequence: TGTGCCAGCAGGAGAACAGGGGCGAGCAATCAGCCCCAGCATTTT.

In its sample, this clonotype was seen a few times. CDR3 coding DNA: TGTGCCAGCAGTTACACTTGGGGCTACACCTTC. This gives the protein CASSYTWGYTF. The chain is built from TRBV6-2 or TRBV6-3 and TRBJ1-2; D unclear. V shed 2 bases and J shed 8 bases, with 6 bases lying between them. This CDR3 has 11 amino acids. Germline values: CDR1 MNHEY, CDR2 SVGEGT.

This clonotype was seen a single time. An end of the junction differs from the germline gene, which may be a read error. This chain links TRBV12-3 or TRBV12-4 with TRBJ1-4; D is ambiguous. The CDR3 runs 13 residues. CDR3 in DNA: TGTGTCAGCGGACCGACTTGGGGTGAAAAACTGTTTTTT. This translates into CVSGPTWGEKLFF.

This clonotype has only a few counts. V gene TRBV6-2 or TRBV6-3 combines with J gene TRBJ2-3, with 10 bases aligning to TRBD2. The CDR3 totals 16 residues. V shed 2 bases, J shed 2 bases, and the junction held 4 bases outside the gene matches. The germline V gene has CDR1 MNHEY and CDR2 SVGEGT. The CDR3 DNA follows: TGTGCCAGCAGTTACCGGCTAGCGGGGGCCACAGATACGCAGTATTTT. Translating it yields CASSYRLAGATDTQYF.

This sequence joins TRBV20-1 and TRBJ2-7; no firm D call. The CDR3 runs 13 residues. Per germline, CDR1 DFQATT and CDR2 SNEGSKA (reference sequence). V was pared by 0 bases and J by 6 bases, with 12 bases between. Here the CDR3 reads CSARDQARAEQYF. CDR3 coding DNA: TGCAGTGCTAGAGATCAGGCCCGCGCCGAGCAGTACTTC.

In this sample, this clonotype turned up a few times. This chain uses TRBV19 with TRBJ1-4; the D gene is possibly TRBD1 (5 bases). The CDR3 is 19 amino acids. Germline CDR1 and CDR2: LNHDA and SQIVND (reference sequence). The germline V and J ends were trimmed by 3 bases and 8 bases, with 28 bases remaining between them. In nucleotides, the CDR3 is TGTGCCAGTAGTATCCCATTCAGGACACAGATGCGCTTTGGCGAAAAACTGTTTTTT. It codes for CASSIPFRTQMRFGEKLFF.

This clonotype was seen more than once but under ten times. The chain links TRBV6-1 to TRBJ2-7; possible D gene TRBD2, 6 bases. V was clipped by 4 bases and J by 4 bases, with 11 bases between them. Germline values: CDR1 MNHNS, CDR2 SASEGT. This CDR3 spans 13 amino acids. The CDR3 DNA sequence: TGTGCCAGCAGTGTTAGCGGAACGTACGAGCAGTACTTC. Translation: CASSVSGTYEQYF.

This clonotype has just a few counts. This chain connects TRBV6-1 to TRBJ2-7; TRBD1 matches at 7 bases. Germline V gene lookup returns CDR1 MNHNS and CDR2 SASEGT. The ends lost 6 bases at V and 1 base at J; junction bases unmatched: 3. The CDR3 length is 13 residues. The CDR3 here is CASSADRSYEQYF. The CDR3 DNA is TGTGCCAGCAGCGCGGACAGGTCCTACGAGCAGTACTTC.

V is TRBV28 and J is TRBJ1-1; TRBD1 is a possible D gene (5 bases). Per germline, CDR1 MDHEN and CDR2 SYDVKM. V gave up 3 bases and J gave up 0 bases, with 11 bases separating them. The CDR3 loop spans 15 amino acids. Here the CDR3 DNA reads TGTGCCAGCAGTTTTCCGGGACCGATGAACACTGAAGCTTTCTTT. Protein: CASSFPGPMNTEAFF. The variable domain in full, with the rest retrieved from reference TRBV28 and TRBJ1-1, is DVKVTQSSRYLVKRTGEKVFLECVQDMDHENMFWYRQDPGLGLRLIYFSYDVKMKEKGDIPEGYSVSREKKERFSLILESASTNQTSMYLCASSFPGPMNTEAFFGQGTRLTVV.

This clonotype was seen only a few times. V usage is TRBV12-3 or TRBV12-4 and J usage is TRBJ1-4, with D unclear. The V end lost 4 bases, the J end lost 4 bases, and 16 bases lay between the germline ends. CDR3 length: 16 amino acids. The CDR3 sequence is CASSSLGWAGNEKLFF. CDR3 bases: TGTGCCAGCAGTTCCCTGGGGTGGGCGGGTAATGAAAAACTGTTTTTT.

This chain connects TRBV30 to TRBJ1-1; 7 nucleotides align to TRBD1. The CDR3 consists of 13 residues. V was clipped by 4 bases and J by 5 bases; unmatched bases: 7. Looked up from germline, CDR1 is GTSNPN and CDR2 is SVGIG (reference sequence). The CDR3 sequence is CAWTATGSTEAFF. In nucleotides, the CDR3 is TGTGCCTGGACCGCGACAGGGTCGACTGAAGCTTTCTTT.

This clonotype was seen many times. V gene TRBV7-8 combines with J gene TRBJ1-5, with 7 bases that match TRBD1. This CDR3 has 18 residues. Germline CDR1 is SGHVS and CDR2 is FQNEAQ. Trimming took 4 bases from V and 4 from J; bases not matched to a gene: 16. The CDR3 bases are TGTGCCAGCAGCTCATGGGCTGCCCTACAGGGGAGGAATCAGCCCCAGCATTTT. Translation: CASSSWAALQGRNQPQHF.

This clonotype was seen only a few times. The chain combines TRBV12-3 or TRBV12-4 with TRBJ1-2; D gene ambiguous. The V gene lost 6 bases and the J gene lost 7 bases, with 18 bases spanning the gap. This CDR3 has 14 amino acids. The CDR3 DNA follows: TGTGCCAGCAGCTCACGACACGTCCTCTTTGGCTACACCTTC. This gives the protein CASSSRHVLFGYTF.